This TCR beta chain was obtained from a study of T cells after yellow fever vaccination. Study-level findings and limits: A faster peak, day 5 versus 15, was reached by the weaker secondary response. Abundant bulk-derived clonotypes could contaminate FACS-sorted repertoires. Reappearance after the booster was seen for most primary-vaccination clones, at 95% to 97% CD4 and 80% to 90% CD8.

Using its own MiXCR run on the 5' RACE reads, TCRdb lists one record per CDR3 protein. This repertoire shows 500,000 to 650,000 distinct CDR3 sequences, around 17% found once; its top ten account for roughly a sixth. Remarks on this clonotype: Its antigen is currently unknown.

Source: PBMCs, taken less than 6 days after the first yellow fever vaccination. The TCR comes from a man aged 18 to 29 who received the YFV17D yellow fever vaccine.

In DNA, the CDR3 is TGCGCCAGCAGCCTGGGGACCGCCATCTACACCGGGGAGCTGTTTTTT. It is translated as CASSLGTAIYTGELFF. The J gene is TRBJ2-2, the V gene TRBV5-1, with D possibly being TRBD1 or TRBD2 (5 bases each). This CDR3 spans 16 amino acids. Trimming cost V 4 bases and J 3 bases, with 16 bases left between them. Germline CDR1 reads SGHRS; CDR2 reads YFSETQ.